These 2 T cell receptor beta chains originate from one sample sequenced in a study of tumor-infiltrating lymphocytes in primary liver carcinoma. Total RNA amounting to around 540 ng was the source from which TCR beta cDNA was made with a constant-region primer. Three-round nested multiplex PCR performed with slightly modified ARM-PCR produced the TCR beta libraries. PCR rounds one and two used TRBV1-TRBV30 forward primers with a C-beta reverse primer for around 11 cycles each. TCRdb analysed the multiplex PCR reads with MiXCR anew, one entry per CDR3 protein. The data hold more than 150,000 distinct CDR3 sequences, with 60% observed a single time. They got blood RNA out of unsorted whole blood and also pulled out germline DNA. The sequenced sample consisted of peripheral blood. These TCRs come from a man aged 40-55 years with primary liver carcinoma and hepatitis B virus infection.

This clonotype was seen repeatedly, ten times or more. The V call is TRBV29-1, the J call TRBJ2-3, with D perhaps matching TRBD2 (6 bases). The germline gives CDR1 SQVTM, CDR2 ANQGSEA. The CDR3 extends over 13 amino acids. V was pared by 6 bases and J by 4 bases, with 14 bases between. The CDR3 loop is CSVKGGGPDTQYF. The CDR3 nucleotides are TGCAGCGTGAAGGGAGGCGGCCCAGATACGCAGTATTTT.

The rearrangement joins TRBV12-3 or TRBV12-4 to TRBJ2-3; 12 nucleotides align to TRBD2. This CDR3 is built from 15 residues. V lost 5 bases to trimming and J lost 8 bases; unmatched junction nucleotides: 8. The DNA for the CDR3 is TGTGCCAGCAGTCCCCGGACTAGCGGGGAGGGTACGCAGTATTTT. Translation: CASSPRTSGEGTQYF.